The clone carrying this TCR beta chain was detected ten times or more. This sample is drawn from a study of T cell repertoires in cytomegalovirus infection. V dropped 7 bases and J dropped 0 bases, with 18 bases sitting between them. This CDR3 comprises 16 residues. Germline CDR1 reads SGHVS; CDR2 reads FQNEAQ. In TCRdb, the reads were re-called with MiXCR into one record per CDR3 protein. The table records under 300,000 distinct CDR3 sequences, about 18% of them present only once. The sequenced sample was CD8+ T cells from PBMCs. This clonotype was obtained from a human donor in good health (CMV status not recorded). Some clones in this sample may be carry-over from other donors' samples. The V and J genes are TRBV7-8 and TRBJ1-1, with D possibly matching TRBD1 (5 bases). The chain's CDR3 is CASIEGYGDLNTEAFF. The CDR3 coding sequence is TGTGCCAGCATTGAGGGTTACGGGGACCTGAACACTGAAGCTTTCTTT.